This is a list of T cell receptor beta chains from one sample in a study of the immune and genomic landscape of osteosarcoma. The data were produced by immunoSEQ multiplex PCR, yet TCRdb's version contains in-frame clones alone and is incomplete. The sample shows roughly 5,000 clones, around 66% of them seen only once. The material sequenced was osteosarcoma tumor tissue from the femur. The receptors originated from a human donor with osteosarcoma. Both conserved end residues are part of each CDR3. The D gene is left open where the match is weak. Size tells how often a clone was seen (once, few, many) or the class of an expanded clone, and some rows leave it out.

>16|TRBJ2-7|NA|TRBV11-2|TRBD1
TGTGCCAGCAGCTTGCGACAGGGGTTGCCCCCCTACGAGCAGTACTTC
CASSLRQGLPPYEQYF
>11|TRBJ1-2|few|TRBV7-9|NA
TGTGCCAGTCGAAGGGGCCGCGGCTACACCTTC
CASRRGRGYTF
>17|TRBJ2-2|NA|TRBV4-3|NA
NA
CASSQVWFDRVGRGAVF
>15|TRBJ2-7|NA|TRBV7-9|TRBD1
TGTGCCAGCAGCTTCCCGGACAGGGAGGAGTACGAGCAGTACTTC
CASSFPDREEYEQYF
>14|TRBJ2-2|NA|TRBV6-6|TRBD1
TGTGCCAGCAGTTACGGGACAGGGTCCGGGGAGCTGTTTTTT
CASSYGTGSGELFF
>13|TRBJ2-5|NA|TRBV13|NA
TGTGCCAGCAGCCTCACAGGGCGAGAGACCCAGTACTTC
CASSLTGRETQYF
>15|TRBJ1-3|NA|TRBV7-9|TRBD1
TGTGCCAGCAGCTCGGGACAGCCTTCTGGAAACACCATATATTTT
CASSSGQPSGNTIYF
>10|TRBJ2-3|NA|TRBV6-1|NA
TGTGCCAGCAACACAGATACGCAGTATTTT
CASNTDTQYF
>15|TRBJ2-7|NA|TRBV7-2|NA
TGTGCCAGCAGCTCGAGCCGGGACCCATCCTACGAGCAGTACTTC
CASSSSRDPSYEQYF
>17|TRBJ1-5|NA|TRBV11-2|NA
TGTGCCAGCAGCTTAGGTTCGGCAACCCTTAGCAATCAGCCCCAGCATTTT
CASSLGSATLSNQPQHF